This T cell receptor (beta chain) was documented in a study of blood T cell repertoires in COVID-19 (dated by TCRdb to 2020 to 2021). Regarding the research as a whole: Collaborator samples came from the United States, Italy and Spain and covered acute and convalescent phases of COVID-19. Subjects who had been exposed to COVID-19, were actively infected with it, or had recovered from it provided the deeply sampled blood TCRbeta repertoires that made up the dataset. Samples came from the ongoing ImmuneRACE study (first 160 participants) plus 1,254 subjects from 6 global collaborators. Where available, HLA class I and class II types were taken from metadata supplied by the sample provider and were not determined by assay-based typing. The prospective study material was composed of cDNA or gDNA derived from T cells, B-cell-depleted T cells, or PBMCs. The repertoires were released in a freely available public database intended as a resource for research on the immune response to SARS-CoV-2. The sample metadata nearly always contained a de-identified subject ID, COVID-19 status, age in years and sex.

Participants in the prospective study were enrolled through a virtual design, were aged roughly 18 to 100 years, and lived in some 24 United States geographic areas. Cohort assignment in the prospective study relied on participant-reported clinical history from a screening survey and a study questionnaire. A participant counted as exposed if, within 2 weeks of entering the study, that participant had been in contact with someone who had a PCR-confirmed or clinician-diagnosed COVID-19 case. Mobile phlebotomists in the prospective study collected whole blood, serum and a nasopharyngeal or oropharyngeal swab from every participant. Over an approximately 2-month period, participants in the prospective study had the option of providing additional blood draws and questionnaires. Prospective study blood samples were shipped either frozen or at room temperature before DNA extraction. V is clipped by 5 bases and J by 10 bases, and the sequence between their germline boundaries is 9 bases long. Inclusive of the bounding cysteine and phenylalanine, the CDR3 is 10 residues long. The DNA shown is the 30-base CDR3, in frame from base 1. The germline V gene provides CDR1 SQVTM and CDR2 ANQGSEA.

On this clone: There is no known antigen for this receptor. The input lacks base qualities; no much larger clone sits a single base away.

Study-level results and caveats: How much clinical and demographic metadata was included differed by source and by participant, and the metadata was provided uncurated.

TCRbeta CDR3 regions were amplified from genomic DNA using the immunoSEQ Assay, a bias-controlled multiplex PCR. Turning to the authors' computational methods: Within the assay, amplification of reference gene primers was used to estimate how many nucleated cells each sample contained. To quantify the absolute abundance of each unique TCRbeta CDR3 rearrangement, sequence reads were collapsed and filtered. For each sample, productive Simpson clonality was calculated as the square root of Simpson's diversity index across productive rearrangements. Sourced from immuneACCESS, this table was stored by TCRdb with only in-frame sequences that have V and J called. A share of the clones is absent; for the studies checked, an unresolved V gene accounts for under half, and the remainder has no known explanation. The D gene and trimming were derived from the DNA, and the V and J assignments and clone size from that table. The sample table holds about 220,000 clones, of which roughly 80% were seen once. Of the sample, 4.8% is held by the ten largest clones.

The sequence joins TRBV29-1 to TRBJ2-1, with the D segment identity uncertain. What was sequenced was PBMCs or T cells enriched from blood (not recorded which). The receptor was derived from a woman between 45 and 60 years old who had been exposed to COVID-19. Here the CDR3 is given as CSVPGEEQFF. The DNA is TGCAGCGTTCCTGGAGAGGAGCAGTTCTTC.